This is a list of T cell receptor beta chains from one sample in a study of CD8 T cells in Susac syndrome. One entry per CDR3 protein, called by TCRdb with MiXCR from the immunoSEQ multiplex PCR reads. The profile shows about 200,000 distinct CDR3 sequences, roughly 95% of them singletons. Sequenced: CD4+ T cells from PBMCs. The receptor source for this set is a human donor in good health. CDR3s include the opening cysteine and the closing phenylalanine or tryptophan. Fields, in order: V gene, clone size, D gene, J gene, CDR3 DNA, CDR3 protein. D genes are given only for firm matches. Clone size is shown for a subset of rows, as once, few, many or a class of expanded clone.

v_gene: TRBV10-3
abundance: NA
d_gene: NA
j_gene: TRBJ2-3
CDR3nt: TGTGCCATCAGTGGGGTATCGTCCACAGATACGCAGTATTTT
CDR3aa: CAISGVSSTDTQYF

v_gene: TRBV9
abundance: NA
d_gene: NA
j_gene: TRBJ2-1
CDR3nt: TGTGCCAGCAGCGTTGGACTACCAGCCCCCTCCTACAATGAGCAGTTCTTC
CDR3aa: CASSVGLPAPSYNEQFF

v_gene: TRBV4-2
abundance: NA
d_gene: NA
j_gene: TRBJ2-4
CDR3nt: TGTGCCAGCAGCCAAGAAAGGCGAGGGGACATTCAGTACTTC
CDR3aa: CASSQERRGDIQYF

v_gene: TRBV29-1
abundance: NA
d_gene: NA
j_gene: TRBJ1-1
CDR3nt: TGCAGCGTTTCACCGAACACTGAAGCTTTCTTT
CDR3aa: CSVSPNTEAFF

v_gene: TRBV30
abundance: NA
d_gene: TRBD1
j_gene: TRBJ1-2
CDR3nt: TGTGCCTGGAGTTCAGGGGGTGACTATGGCTACACCTTC
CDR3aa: CAWSSGGDYGYTF

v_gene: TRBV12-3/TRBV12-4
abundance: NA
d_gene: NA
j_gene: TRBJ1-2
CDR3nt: TGTGCCAGCAGTCCAGGGCCCTATGGCTACACCTTC
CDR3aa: CASSPGPYGYTF

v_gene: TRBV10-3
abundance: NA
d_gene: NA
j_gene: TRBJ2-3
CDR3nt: TGTGCCATCTCCAGGGAGGGCACAGATACGCAGTATTTT
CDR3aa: CAISREGTDTQYF

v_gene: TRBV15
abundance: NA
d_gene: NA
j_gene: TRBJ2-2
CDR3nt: TGTGCCACCAGCAGAGATAAAACGGGAACCGGGGAGCTGTTTTTT
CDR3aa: CATSRDKTGTGELFF

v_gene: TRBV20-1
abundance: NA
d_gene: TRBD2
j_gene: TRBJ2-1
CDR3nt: TGCAGTGCTTCCAGCGGGAGCCCTAACAATGAGCAGTTCTTC
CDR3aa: CSASSGSPNNEQFF

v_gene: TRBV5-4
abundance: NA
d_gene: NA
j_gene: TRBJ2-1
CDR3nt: TGTGCCAGCAGCTTAACAGGATACTCCTACAATGAGCAGTTCTTC
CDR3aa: CASSLTGYSYNEQFF

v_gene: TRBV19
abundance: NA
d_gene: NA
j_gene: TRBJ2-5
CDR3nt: TGTGCCAGTAGTATGGGGGAGACCCAGTACTTC
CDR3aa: CASSMGETQYF

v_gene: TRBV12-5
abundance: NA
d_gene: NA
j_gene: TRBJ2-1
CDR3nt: TGTGCTAGTGGTTTGCGAAATGAGCAGTTCTTC
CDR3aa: CASGLRNEQFF

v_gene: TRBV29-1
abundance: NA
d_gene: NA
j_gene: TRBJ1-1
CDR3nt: TGCAGCGTTGATCACCCCCAGGGAGGCACTGAAGCTTTCTTT
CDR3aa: CSVDHPQGGTEAFF

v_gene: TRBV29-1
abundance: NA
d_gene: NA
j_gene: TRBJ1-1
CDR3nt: TGCAGCGTCCGGGGCCATATGAACACTGAAGCTTTCTTT
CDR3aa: CSVRGHMNTEAFF

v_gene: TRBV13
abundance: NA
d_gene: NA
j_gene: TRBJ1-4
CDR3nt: TGTGCCAGCAGCTTACCAAATGAAAAACTGTTTTTT
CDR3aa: CASSLPNEKLFF

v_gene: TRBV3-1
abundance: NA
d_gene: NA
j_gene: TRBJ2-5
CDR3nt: TGTGCCAGCAGCCAAGGATTTCGGAGAGGGGAGACCCAGTACTTC
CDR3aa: CASSQGFRRGETQYF

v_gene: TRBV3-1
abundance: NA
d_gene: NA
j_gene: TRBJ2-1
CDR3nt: TGTGCCAGCAGCCAGTCCCCTAGCAATGAGCAGTTCTTC
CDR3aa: CASSQSPSNEQFF

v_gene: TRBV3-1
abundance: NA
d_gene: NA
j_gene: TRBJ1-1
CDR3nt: TGTGCCAGCAGCCAAGATCGAGAACTTGAAGCTTTCTTT
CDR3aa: CASSQDRELEAFF

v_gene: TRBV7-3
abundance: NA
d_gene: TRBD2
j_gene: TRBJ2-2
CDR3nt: TGTGCCAGCAGCCCTGGACTAGCGGGAGCCGGGGAGCTGTTTTTT
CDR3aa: CASSPGLAGAGELFF

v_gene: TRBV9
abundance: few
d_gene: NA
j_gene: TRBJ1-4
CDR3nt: TGTGCCAGCAGCGTAGGGGGACGGAGGAATGAAAAACTGTTTTTT
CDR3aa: CASSVGGRRNEKLFF